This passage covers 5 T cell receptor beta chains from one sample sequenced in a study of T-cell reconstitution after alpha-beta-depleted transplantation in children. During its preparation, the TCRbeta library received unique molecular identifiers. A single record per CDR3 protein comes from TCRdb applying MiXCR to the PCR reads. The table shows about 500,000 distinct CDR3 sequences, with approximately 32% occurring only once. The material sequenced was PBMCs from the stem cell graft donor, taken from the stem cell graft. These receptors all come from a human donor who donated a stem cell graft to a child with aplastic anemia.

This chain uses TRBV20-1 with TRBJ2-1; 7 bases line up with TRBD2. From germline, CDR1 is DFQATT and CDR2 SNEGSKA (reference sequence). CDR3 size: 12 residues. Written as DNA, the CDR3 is TGCAGGGCGGGAGTAGAGTACAATGAGCAGTTCTTC. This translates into CRAGVEYNEQFF.

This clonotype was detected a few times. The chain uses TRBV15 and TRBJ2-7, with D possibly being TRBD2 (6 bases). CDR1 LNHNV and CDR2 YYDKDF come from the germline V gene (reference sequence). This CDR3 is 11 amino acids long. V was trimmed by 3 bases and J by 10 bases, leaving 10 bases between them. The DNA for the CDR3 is TGTGCCACCAGCAGGGGACTCGAACAGTACTTC. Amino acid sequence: CATSRGLEQYF.

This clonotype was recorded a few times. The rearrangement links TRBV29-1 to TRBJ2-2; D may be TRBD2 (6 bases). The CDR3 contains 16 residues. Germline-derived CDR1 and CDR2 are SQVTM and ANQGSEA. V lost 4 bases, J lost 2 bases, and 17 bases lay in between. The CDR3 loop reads CSVAAGGARNTGELFF. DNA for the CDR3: TGCAGCGTTGCCGCTGGAGGGGCCCGAAACACCGGGGAGCTGTTTTTT.

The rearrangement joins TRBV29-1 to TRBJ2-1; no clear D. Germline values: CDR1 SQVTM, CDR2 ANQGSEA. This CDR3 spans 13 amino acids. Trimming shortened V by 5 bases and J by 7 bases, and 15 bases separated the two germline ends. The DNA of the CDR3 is TGCAGCGTTCCAGCGCCCCTGGGGAATGAGCAGTTCTTC. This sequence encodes CSVPAPLGNEQFF.

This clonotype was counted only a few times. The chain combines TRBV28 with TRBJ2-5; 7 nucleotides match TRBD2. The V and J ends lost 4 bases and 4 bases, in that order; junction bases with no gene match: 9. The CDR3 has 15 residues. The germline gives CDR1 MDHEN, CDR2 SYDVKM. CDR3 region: CASSSGGGPPETQYF. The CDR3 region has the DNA TGTGCCAGCAGTTCGGGGGGAGGGCCCCCAGAGACCCAGTACTTC.